This T cell receptor beta chain was sequenced in a study of cytomegalovirus exposure and HLA in healthy donors. The CDR3 is 13 amino acids. Per germline, CDR1 GTSNPN and CDR2 SVGIG (reference sequence). V lost 6 bases and J lost 4; bases outside the gene matches: 2. PCR was performed using 60 Vbeta and 13 Jbeta primers. Sequencing was performed with immunoSEQ multiplex PCR; in TCRdb, only in-frame clones are kept and a portion is missing. The sample records approximately 100,000 clones, over 70% being singletons. This sequence originates from a man between 45 and 60 years old in good health and CMV-seronegative. The sequenced sample consisted of PBMCs. This chain connects TRBV30 to TRBJ2-1, with 11 bases lining up with TRBD1. The CDR3 DNA sequence: TGTGCCTGCCGGGACAGGGGGTACAATGAGCAGTTCTTC. Its translation is CACRDRGYNEQFF.